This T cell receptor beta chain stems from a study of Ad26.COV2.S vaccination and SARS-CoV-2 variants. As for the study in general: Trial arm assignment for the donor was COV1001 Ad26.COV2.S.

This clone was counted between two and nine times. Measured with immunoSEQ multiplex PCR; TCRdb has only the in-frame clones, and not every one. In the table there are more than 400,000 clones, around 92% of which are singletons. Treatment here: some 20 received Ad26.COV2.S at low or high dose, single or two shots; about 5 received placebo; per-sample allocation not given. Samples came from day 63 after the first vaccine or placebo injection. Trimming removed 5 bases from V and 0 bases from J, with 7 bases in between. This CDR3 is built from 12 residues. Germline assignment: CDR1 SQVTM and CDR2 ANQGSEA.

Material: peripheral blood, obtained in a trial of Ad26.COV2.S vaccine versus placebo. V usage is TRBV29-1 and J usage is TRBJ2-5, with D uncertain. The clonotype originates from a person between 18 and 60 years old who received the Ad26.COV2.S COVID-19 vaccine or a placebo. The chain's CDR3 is CSVPDYQETQYF. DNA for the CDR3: TGCAGCGTTCCTGACTACCAAGAGACCCAGTACTTC.